This TCR beta chain was recorded in a study of T cell changes during pregnancy in multiple sclerosis. Germline V gene data show CDR1 as SGHRS and CDR2 as YFSETQ. The CDR3 extends over 12 amino acids. V was clipped by 10 bases and J by 5 bases, with 16 bases between them. TCRdb's table, derived via immunoSEQ multiplex PCR, lists solely in-frame clones and lacks some. The data show just under 65,000 clones, 93% seen once. The receptor comes from a female donor with multiple sclerosis, enrolled in a pregnancy study. The material sequenced was CD8+ T cells from peripheral blood mononuclear cells, taken in the second trimester of pregnancy. The chain employs TRBV5-1 and TRBJ2-7; possibly TRBD2 for D (6 bases). DNA of the CDR3: TGCGCCCAACCACCGGGGGACCACGAGCAGTACTTC. Translated, it gives CAQPPGDHEQYF.